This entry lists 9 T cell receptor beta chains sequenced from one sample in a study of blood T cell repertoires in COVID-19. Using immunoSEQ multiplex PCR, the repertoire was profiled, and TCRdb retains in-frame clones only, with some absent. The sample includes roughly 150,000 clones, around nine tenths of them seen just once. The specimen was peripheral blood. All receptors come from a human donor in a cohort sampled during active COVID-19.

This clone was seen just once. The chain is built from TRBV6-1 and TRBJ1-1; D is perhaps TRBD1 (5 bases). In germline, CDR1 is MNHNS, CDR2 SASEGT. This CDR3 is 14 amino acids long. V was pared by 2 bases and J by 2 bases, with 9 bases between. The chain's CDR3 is CASSERQGNTEAFF. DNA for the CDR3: TGTGCCAGCAGTGAACGGCAGGGAAACACTGAAGCTTTCTTT.

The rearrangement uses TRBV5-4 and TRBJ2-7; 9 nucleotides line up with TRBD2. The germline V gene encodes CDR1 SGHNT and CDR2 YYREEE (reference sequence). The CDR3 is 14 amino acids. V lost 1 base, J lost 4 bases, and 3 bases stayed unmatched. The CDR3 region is CASSLTSGLYEQYF. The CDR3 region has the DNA TGTGCCAGCAGCTTGACTAGCGGGCTATACGAGCAGTACTTC.

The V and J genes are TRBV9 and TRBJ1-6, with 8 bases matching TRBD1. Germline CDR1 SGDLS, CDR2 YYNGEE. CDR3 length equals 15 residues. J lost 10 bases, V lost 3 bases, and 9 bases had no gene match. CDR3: CASSGPQGGSSPLHF. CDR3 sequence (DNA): TGTGCCAGCAGCGGCCCACAGGGGGGATCGTCACCCCTCCACTTT. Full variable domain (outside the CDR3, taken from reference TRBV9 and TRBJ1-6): DSGVTQTPKHLITATGQRVTLRCSPRSGDLSVYWYQQSLDQGLQFLIQYYNGEERAKGNILERFSAQQFPDLHSELNLSSLELGDSALYFCASSGPQGGSSPLHFGNGTRLTVT.

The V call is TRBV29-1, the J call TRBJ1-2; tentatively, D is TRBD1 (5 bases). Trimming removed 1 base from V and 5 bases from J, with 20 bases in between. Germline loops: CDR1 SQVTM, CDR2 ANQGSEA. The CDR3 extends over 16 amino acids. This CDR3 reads CSVEGRARTQAYGYTF. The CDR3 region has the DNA TGCAGCGTTGAAGGGAGGGCTAGGACACAAGCTTATGGCTACACCTTC.

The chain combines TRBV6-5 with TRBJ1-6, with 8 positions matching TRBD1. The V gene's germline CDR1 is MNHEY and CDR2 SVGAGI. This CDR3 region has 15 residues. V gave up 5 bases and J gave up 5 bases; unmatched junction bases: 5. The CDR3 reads CASSKDRAHNSPLHF. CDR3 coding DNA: TGTGCCAGCAGTAAGGACAGGGCGCATAATTCACCCCTCCACTTT.

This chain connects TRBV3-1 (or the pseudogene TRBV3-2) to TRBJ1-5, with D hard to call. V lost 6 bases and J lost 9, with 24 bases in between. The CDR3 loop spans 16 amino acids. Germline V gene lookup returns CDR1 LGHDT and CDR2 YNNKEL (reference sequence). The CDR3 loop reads CASSQAGEGSVGPQHF. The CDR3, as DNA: TGTGCCAGCAGTCAGGCCGGGGAGGGCTCTGTAGGGCCCCAGCATTTT.

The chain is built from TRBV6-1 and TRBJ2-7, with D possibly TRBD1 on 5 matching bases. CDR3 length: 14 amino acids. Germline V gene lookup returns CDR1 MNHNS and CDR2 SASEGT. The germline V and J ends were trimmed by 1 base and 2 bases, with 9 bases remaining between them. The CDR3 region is CASSEGPGPYEQYF. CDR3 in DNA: TGTGCCAGCAGTGAAGGCCCAGGGCCCTACGAGCAGTACTTC.

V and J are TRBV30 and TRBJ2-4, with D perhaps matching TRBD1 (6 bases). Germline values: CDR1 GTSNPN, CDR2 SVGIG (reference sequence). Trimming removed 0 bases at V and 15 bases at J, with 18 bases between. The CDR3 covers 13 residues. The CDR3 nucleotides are TGTGCCTGGAGTGTTTTAGGGCAGGGGCTCGGGTACTTC. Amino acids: CAWSVLGQGLGYF.

The CDR3 loop is CASSKGLAALYEQYF. In DNA, the CDR3 is TGTGCCAGCAGTAAGGGACTAGCAGCCCTCTACGAGCAGTACTTC. V usage is TRBV2 and J usage is TRBJ2-7; the match to TRBD2 covers 9 bases. This CDR3 region has 15 residues. Germline CDR1 reads SNHLY; CDR2 reads FYNNEI. V lost 5 bases to trimming and J lost 3 bases; unmatched junction nucleotides: 8.